The entry below describes one T cell receptor beta chain. The sample is drawn from a study of OX40 agonist ivuxolimab in advanced cancers. Deletions cut 6 bases from V and 2 bases from J, with 17 bases between. This CDR3 comprises 15 residues. Germline lookup yields CDR1 SGHRS and CDR2 YFSETQ. Produced via immunoSEQ multiplex PCR; TCRdb's table is partial and in-frame only. The top ten clones hold 1.5% to 2.5% of a sample with around 60,000 clones, approximately 80% of them seen once. This clonotype was obtained from an adult with an advanced solid tumor such as melanoma, head and neck, liver or kidney cancer. The gene calls are TRBV5-1 and TRBJ1-1; D not certain. This specimen consisted of CD4+ or CD8+ T cells sorted from blood, obtained in a trial of the OX40 agonist ivuxolimab. The CDR3 sequence: CASNFGGSDNTEAFF. CDR3 DNA: TGCGCCAGCAACTTCGGCGGCAGCGATAACACTGAAGCTTTCTTT.